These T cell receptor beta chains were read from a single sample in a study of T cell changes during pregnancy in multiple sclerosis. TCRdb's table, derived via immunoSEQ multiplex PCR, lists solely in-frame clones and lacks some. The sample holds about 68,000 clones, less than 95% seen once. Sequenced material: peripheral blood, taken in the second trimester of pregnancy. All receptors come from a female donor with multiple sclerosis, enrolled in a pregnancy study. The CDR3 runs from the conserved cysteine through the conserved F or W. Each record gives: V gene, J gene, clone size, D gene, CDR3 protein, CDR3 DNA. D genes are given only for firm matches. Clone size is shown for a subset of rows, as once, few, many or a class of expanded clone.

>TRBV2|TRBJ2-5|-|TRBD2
CATTPGLAETQYF
TGTGCCACCACGCCGGGACTAGCAGAGACCCAGTACTTC
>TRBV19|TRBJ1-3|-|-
CASLSGNTIYF
TGTGCCAGTCTCTCTGGAAACACCATATATTTT
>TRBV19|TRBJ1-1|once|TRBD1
CASVDRGNTEAFF
TGTGCCAGTGTGGACAGGGGGAACACTGAAGCTTTCTTT
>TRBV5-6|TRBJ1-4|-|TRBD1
CASSAGQGGGKLFF
TGTGCCAGCAGCGCGGGACAGGGTGGAGGAAAACTGTTTTTT
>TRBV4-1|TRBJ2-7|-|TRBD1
CASSQEGGWYEQYF
TGCGCCAGCAGCCAAGAAGGGGGCTGGTACGAGCAGTACTTC
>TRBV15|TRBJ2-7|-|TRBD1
CATSRGRGLEQYF
TGTGCCACCAGCAGAGGTAGGGGGCTCGAGCAGTACTTC
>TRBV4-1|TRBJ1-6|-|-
CASSQGTELYNSPLHF
TGCGCCAGCAGCCAAGGAACAGAACTTTATAATTCACCCCTCCACTTT
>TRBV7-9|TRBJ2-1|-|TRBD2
CASSNGLAGDEQFF
TGTGCCAGCAGCAACGGACTAGCAGGTGATGAGCAGTTCTTC
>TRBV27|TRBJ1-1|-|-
CASSLSRGKTEAFF
TGTGCCAGCAGTTTATCGCGGGGGAAGACTGAAGCTTTCTTT
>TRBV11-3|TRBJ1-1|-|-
CASSLRGRTEAFF
TGTGCCAGCAGCTTAAGAGGTAGGACTGAAGCTTTCTTT
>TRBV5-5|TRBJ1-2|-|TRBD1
CASSLGTGGNYGYTF
TGTGCCAGCAGCTTGGGTACAGGGGGGAACTATGGCTACACCTTC
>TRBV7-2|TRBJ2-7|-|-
CASSLGAGAYYEQYF
TGTGCCAGCAGCTTAGGGGCAGGGGCTTACTACGAGCAGTACTTC
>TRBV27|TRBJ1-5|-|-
CASSFMAHQPQHF
TGTGCCAGCAGTTTCATGGCACATCAGCCCCAGCATTTT
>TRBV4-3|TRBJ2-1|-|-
CASSQDRGGQYNEQFF
TGCGCCAGCAGCCAAGATCGGGGTGGGCAATACAATGAGCAGTTCTTC
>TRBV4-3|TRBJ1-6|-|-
CASSQVRSPLHF
TGCGCCAGCAGCCAAGTTCGGTCACCCCTCCACTTT
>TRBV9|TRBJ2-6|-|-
CASSLYRDSGANVLTF
TGTGCCAGCAGCTTATACAGGGACTCTGGGGCCAACGTCCTGACTTTC
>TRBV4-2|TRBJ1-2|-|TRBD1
CASSLGQGANYGYTF
TGTGCCAGCAGCCTGGGACAGGGAGCTAACTATGGCTACACCTTC
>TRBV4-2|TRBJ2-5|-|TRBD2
CASSQVGAGGPEETQYF
TGTGCCAGCAGCCAGGTCGGAGCGGGGGGGCCGGAGGAGACCCAGTACTTC
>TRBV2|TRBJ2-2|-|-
CASGGGGRNTGELFF
TGTGCCAGCGGTGGGGGGGGGCGGAACACCGGGGAGCTGTTTTTT
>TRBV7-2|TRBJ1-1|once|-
CASSVKPNTEAFF
TGTGCCAGCAGCGTCAAGCCGAACACTGAAGCTTTCTTT
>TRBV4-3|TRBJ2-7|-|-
CASSPRSYEQYF
TGCGCCAGCAGCCCTAGATCCTACGAGCAGTACTTC
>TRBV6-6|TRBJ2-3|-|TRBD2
CASTPRGLAADTQYF
TGTGCCAGCACGCCTCGGGGACTAGCCGCAGATACGCAGTATTTT
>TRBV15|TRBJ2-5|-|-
CATSGLWETQYF
TGTGCCACCAGCGGCCTTTGGGAGACCCAGTACTTC
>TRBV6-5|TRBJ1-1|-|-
CASSYSSGINTEAFF
TGTGCCAGCAGTTACTCGTCAGGGATTAACACTGAAGCTTTCTTT
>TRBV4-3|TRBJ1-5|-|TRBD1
CASSQDGAGTGASNQPQHF
TGCGCCAGCAGCCAAGATGGGGCGGGGACAGGGGCCAGCAATCAGCCCCAGCATTTT
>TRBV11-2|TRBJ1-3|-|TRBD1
CASSPRGFSGNTIYF
TGTGCCAGCAGCCCCAGGGGGTTCTCTGGAAACACCATATATTTT
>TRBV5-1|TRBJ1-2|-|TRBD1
CASSESSWTGDGYTF
TGCGCCAGCAGCGAAAGTTCCTGGACAGGGGATGGCTACACCTTC
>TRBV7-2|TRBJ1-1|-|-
CASSLSGPHTEAFF
TGTGCCAGCAGCTTATCAGGGCCGCACACTGAAGCTTTCTTT
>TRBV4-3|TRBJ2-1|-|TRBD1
CASSQADRVHEQFF
TGCGCCAGCAGCCAGGCAGACAGGGTCCATGAGCAGTTCTTC
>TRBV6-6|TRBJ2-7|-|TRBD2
CAVGRGYEQYF
TGTGCCGTTGGGAGGGGCTACGAGCAGTACTTC
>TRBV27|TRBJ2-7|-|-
CASSFIRDSHWYF
TGTGCCAGCAGTTTCATCCGGGACTCCCATTGGTACTTC
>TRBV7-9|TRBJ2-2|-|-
CASSFTGIANTGELFF
TGTGCCAGCAGCTTTACAGGGATCGCGAACACCGGGGAGCTGTTTTTT